The 5 T cell receptor beta chains in this list originate from one sample, sequenced in a study of cytomegalovirus exposure and HLA in healthy donors. 60 Vbeta and 13 Jbeta primers were used in PCR. This table comes from immunoSEQ multiplex PCR, and its TCRdb copy is limited to in-frame clones, with some not included. The repertoire holds some 98,000 clones, with about 80% as singletons. The specimen was PBMCs. These receptors all stem from a female donor in good health and CMV-seropositive.

The chain couples TRBV30 to TRBJ1-4; a possible D gene is TRBD1 (5 bases). The CDR3 runs 15 residues. Deletions cut 5 bases from V and 10 bases from J, with 23 bases between. Germline V gives CDR1 GTSNPN, CDR2 SVGIG (reference sequence). The CDR3 sequence is CAWYYGPGLTGKLFF. The CDR3 DNA sequence: TGTGCCTGGTATTACGGCCCAGGGTTAACGGGAAAACTGTTTTTT.

The genes are TRBV12-5 and TRBJ1-5, with D maybe TRBD1 (6 bases). The CDR3 spans 13 residues. Germline CDR1 and CDR2: LGHNT and FRNRAP. The V and J ends lost 5 bases and 6 bases respectively, with 11 bases between them. CDR3 DNA sequence: TGTGCTAGTGGTCCACAGGGTGGTCAGCCCCAGCATTTT. Its protein is CASGPQGGQPQHF.

The chain joins TRBV7-6 to TRBJ1-1; 8 bases line up with TRBD1. The ends lost 2 bases at V and 4 bases at J; junction bases unmatched: 6. The CDR3 spans 15 residues. CDR1 SGHVS and CDR2 FNYEAQ come from the germline V gene. CDR3 coding DNA: TGTGCCAGCAGCTTAAGGCAGGGGGCGCCCACTGAAGCTTTCTTT. Translation: CASSLRQGAPTEAFF.

The rearrangement links TRBV2 to TRBJ2-1; D is ambiguous. The CDR3 contains 13 residues. Germline V gives CDR1 SNHLY, CDR2 FYNNEI. The ends were cut back, 3 bases at V and 8 bases at J, with 11 bases in the middle. The DNA for the CDR3 is TGTGCCAGCAGTGAGGCCAGGTATTATGAGCAGTTCTTC. Encoded protein: CASSEARYYEQFF. Based on the CDR3 plus reference TRBV2 and TRBJ2-1, the full variable domain is EPEVTQTPSHQVTQMGQEVILRCVPISNHLYFYWYRQILGQKVEFLVSFYNNEISEKSEIFDDQFSVERPDGSNFTLKIRSTKLEDSAMYFCASSEARYYEQFFGPGTRLTVL.

The gene calls are TRBV5-1 and TRBJ2-7, with TRBD2 matching over 11 bases. Trimming removed 1 base from V and 6 bases from J; junction bases left unmatched: 3. Germline CDR1 reads SGHRS; CDR2 reads YFSETQ. The CDR3 runs 14 residues. The CDR3 loop is CASSLTSGSPEQYF. For the CDR3, the DNA is TGCGCCAGCAGCTTGACTAGCGGGAGCCCCGAGCAGTACTTC.